This T cell receptor (beta chain) was sequenced for a study of blood T cell repertoires in COVID-19. Study details: Acute and convalescent COVID-19 samples came from the United States, Italy and Spain.

As handled by the study authors: Amplifying reference gene primers gave estimates of nucleated cell counts. TCRdb's table, derived via immunoSEQ multiplex PCR, lists solely in-frame clones and lacks some. That table is the source of V, J and clone size, and D and trimming were worked out from the DNA. Of some 190,000 clones listed, around three quarters are singletons. Cohorts were based on clinical histories the participants reported. Germline V gene lookup returns CDR1 MDHEN and CDR2 SYDVKM. The junction had 7 bases not matched to a gene; V was cut back by 2 bases and J by 6 bases. The CDR3 extends over 15 amino acids.

Sequenced material: PBMCs or T cells enriched from blood (not recorded which). The V gene is TRBV28, the J gene TRBJ1-1, with 9 bases that match TRBD1. The clonotype originates from a woman in her forties or fifties with acute COVID-19. The CDR3 spells CASSLRDRVVSEAFF. The DNA of the CDR3 is TGTGCCAGCAGTTTAAGGGACAGGGTCGTTTCTGAAGCTTTCTTT.